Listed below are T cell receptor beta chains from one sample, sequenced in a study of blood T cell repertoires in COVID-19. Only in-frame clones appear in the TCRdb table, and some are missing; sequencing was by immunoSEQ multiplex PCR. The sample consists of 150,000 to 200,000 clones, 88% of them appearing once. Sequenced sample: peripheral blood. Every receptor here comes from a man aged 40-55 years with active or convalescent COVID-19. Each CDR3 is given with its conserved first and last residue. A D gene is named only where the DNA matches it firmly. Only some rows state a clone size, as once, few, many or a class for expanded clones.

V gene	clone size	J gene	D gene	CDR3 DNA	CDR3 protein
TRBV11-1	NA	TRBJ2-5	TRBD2	TGTGCCGTTAGCGGGTCGCTCCAAGAGACCCAGTACTTC	CAVSGSLQETQYF
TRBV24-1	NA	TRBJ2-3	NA	TGTGCCACCAGTGACCCCTCAGATACGCAGTATTTT	CATSDPSDTQYF
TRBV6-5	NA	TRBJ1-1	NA	TGTGCCAGCAGTACTACCTGGACTGATTTGCTAGCTTTCTTT	CASSTTWTDLLAFF
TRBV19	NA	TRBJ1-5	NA	TGTGCCAGTAGTCCGGACAGACTCAATCAGCCCCAGCATTTT	CASSPDRLNQPQHF
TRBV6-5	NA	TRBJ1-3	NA	TGTGCCAGCAGTTACCGGGACACCGTACTTGGAAACACCATATATTTT	CASSYRDTVLGNTIYF
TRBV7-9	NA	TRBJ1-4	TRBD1	TGTGCCAGCAGCCCGGGACAGGGAGGTAATGAAAAACTGTTTTTT	CASSPGQGGNEKLFF
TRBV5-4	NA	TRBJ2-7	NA	TGTGCCAGCAGCACGGAGGTTATTGAGCAGTACTTC	CASSTEVIEQYF
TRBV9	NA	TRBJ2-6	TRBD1	TGTGCCAGCAGCGGGACAGGGGGCCTATCTGGGGCCAACGTCCTGACTTTC	CASSGTGGLSGANVLTF
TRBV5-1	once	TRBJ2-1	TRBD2	TGCGCCAGCAGCTTGGGACTAGCGGGGAATGAGCAGTTCTTC	CASSLGLAGNEQFF
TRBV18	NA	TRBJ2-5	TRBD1	TGTGCCAGCTCACCAAGGGACAGGGGGCCTGAGACCCAGTACTTC	CASSPRDRGPETQYF
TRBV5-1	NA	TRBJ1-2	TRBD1	TGCGCCAGCAGCCCGGGACAGGGAACGACAGGCTACACCTTC	CASSPGQGTTGYTF
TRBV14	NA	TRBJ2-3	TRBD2	TGTGCCAGCAGCCCAGGCAACCGGGGAGGGGCAGATACGCAGTATTTT	CASSPGNRGGADTQYF
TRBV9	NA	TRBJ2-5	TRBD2	TGTGCCAGCAGCGTAGGTAGCGGGGGGGGCCAAGAGACCCAGTACTTC	CASSVGSGGGQETQYF
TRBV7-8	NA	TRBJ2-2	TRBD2	TGTGCCAGCAGCCTAAGCGGGGGGATGGAGCTGTTTTTT	CASSLSGGMELFF
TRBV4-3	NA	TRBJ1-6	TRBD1	TGCGCCAGCAGCCAAGATTCGACAGGGTATTCACCCCTCCACTTT	CASSQDSTGYSPLHF
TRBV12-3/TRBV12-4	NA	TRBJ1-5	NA	TGTGCCAGCAGTTTTTTAGGGGTGGGGCCCCAGCATTTT	CASSFLGVGPQHF
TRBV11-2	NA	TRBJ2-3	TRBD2	TGTGCCAGCGGGTCGTGGGGGGGGAACCGAGATACGCAGTATTTT	CASGSWGGNRDTQYF
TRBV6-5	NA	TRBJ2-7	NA	TGTGCCAGCATCCTAAGGATGGGGCCAGATCAGCAGTACTTC	CASILRMGPDQQYF
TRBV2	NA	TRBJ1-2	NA	TGTGCCAGCAGTCTCCGGGTGAACTATGGCTACACCTTC	CASSLRVNYGYTF
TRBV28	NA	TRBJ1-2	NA	TGTGCCAGCAGTTATCAGCGGGGTGGCTACACCTTC	CASSYQRGGYTF
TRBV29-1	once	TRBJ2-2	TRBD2	TGCAGCGGAGAGCGGGGCACCGGGGAGCTGTTTTTT	CSGERGTGELFF
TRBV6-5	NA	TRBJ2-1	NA	TGTGCCAGCGGAATGGGCGCGGGTTTTGATGAGCAGTTCTTC	CASGMGAGFDEQFF
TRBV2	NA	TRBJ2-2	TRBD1	TGTGCCAGCAATTTCGGGACAGGGCGGGGTACCGGGGAGCTGTTTTTT	CASNFGTGRGTGELFF
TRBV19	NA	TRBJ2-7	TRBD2	TGTGCCAGTAGTGCCTGGACTAGCGGGGGGCCTTCCTACGAGCAGTACTTC	CASSAWTSGGPSYEQYF
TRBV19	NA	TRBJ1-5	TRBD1	TGTGCCAGTAGTCCGGGGACAGGGTTTCGTCAGCCCCAGCATTTT	CASSPGTGFRQPQHF
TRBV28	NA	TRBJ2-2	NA	TGTGCCAGCAGTTCCTCTTTAAACACCGGGGAGCTGTTTTTT	CASSSSLNTGELFF
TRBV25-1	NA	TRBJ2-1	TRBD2	TGTGCCAGCAGTTCCCGATCGGGAGGGCTCCATGAGCAGTTCTTC	CASSSRSGGLHEQFF
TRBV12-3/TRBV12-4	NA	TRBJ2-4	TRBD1	TGTGCCAGCACCCTCCCCGGGACAGGGATTCAGTACTTC	CASTLPGTGIQYF
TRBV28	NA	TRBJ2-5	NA	TGTGCCCACGGGTTTTTCGAGTCTATTGGCCAAGAGACCCAGTACTTC	CAHGFFESIGQETQYF
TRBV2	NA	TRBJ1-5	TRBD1	TGTGCCAGCAGGATGGGACAGGGGGCGGGTCAGCCCCAGCATTTT	CASRMGQGAGQPQHF
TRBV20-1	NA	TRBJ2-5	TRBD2	TGCAGTGCTAGTGGGTGGTCTAGCGGGGGGGCGAGTGATCAAGAGACCCAGTACTTC	CSASGWSSGGASDQETQYF
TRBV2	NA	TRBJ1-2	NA	TGTGCCAGCAGTCCTCGGGACACGACTAACTATGGCTACACCTTC	CASSPRDTTNYGYTF
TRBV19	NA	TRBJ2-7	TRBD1	TGTGCCACCTCGCCACAGGGGCGATCTTCCTACGAGCAGTACTTC	CATSPQGRSSYEQYF
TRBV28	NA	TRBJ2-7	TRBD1	TGTGCCAGCAGACCGACAGGGGTCCCCACCTACGAGCAGTACTTC	CASRPTGVPTYEQYF
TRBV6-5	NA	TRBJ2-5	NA	TGTGCCAGCAGCTCCTCTTGGACAGACAAGGGGACCCAGTACTTC	CASSSSWTDKGTQYF
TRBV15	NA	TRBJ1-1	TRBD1	TGTGCCACCAGCGGGGGAGCCCGGGACAGGGGGACGAACACTGAAGCTTTCTTT	CATSGGARDRGTNTEAFF
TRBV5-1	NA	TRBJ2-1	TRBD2	TGCGCCAGCAGCCTCTTCCGTACTAGCGGGGGGCTAAGCTCCTACAATGAGCAGTTCTTC	CASSLFRTSGGLSSYNEQFF
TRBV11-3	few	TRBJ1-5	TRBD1	TGTGCCAGCATCCTCCGGTCAGGGGGCTTCAGCAATCAGCCCCAGCATTTT	CASILRSGGFSNQPQHF
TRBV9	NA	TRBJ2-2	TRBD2	TGTGCCAGCAGCGTATGGGGGGGAGGGCCCTCCGGGGAGCTGTTTTTT	CASSVWGGGPSGELFF
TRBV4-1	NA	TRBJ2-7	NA	TGCGCCAGCAGCCAAGATCAGGGATCCTCCCACGAGCAGTACTTC	CASSQDQGSSHEQYF
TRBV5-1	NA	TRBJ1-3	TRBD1	TGCGCCAGCAGCGTATCAGGGGGGCCTGGAAACACCATATATTTT	CASSVSGGPGNTIYF
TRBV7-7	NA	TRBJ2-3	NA	TGTGCTAGTCGGTGGAGCGCCAACACAGATACGCAGTATTTT	CASRWSANTDTQYF